This T cell receptor beta chain is from a study of cytomegalovirus exposure and HLA in healthy donors. The study, taken as a whole, reports: Upon later analysis, HLA-associated TCR beta chains proved more clonally expanded than other, equally common chains. Specificity of three CMV-associated chains for CMV antigens was verified in vitro.

Concerning this clone: The antigen remains unidentified.

The CDR3 is 13 residues long. The J segment lost 6 bases and the V segment lost 5 bases, leaving 6 bases of the junction unmatched. Germline V lookup: CDR1 SNHLY, CDR2 FYNNEI. The PCR had 60 Vbeta and 13 Jbeta primers. Measured with immunoSEQ multiplex PCR; TCRdb has only the in-frame clones, and not every one. The repertoire holds about 190,000 clones, with around four fifths as singletons. The source of this sequence is a man aged 40-55 years in good health and CMV-seropositive. Sequences were obtained from PBMCs. J is TRBJ1-2 and V is TRBV2; 7 bases match TRBD1. CDR3 loop: CASSLRGRDGYTF. Here the CDR3 DNA reads TGTGCCAGCAGTCTGAGGGGGCGGGATGGCTACACCTTC.